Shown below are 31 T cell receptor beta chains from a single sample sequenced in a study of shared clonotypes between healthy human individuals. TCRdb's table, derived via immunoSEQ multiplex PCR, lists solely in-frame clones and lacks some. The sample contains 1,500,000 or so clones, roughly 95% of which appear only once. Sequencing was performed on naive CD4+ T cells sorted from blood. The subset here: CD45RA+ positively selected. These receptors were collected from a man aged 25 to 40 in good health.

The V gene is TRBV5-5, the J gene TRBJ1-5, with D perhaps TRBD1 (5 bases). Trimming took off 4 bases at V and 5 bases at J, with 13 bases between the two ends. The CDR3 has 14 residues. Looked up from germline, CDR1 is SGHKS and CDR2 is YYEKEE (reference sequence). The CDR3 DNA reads TGTGCCAGCAGCCGGTCGAGGGGCGATCAGCCCCAGCATTTT. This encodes CASSRSRGDQPQHF.

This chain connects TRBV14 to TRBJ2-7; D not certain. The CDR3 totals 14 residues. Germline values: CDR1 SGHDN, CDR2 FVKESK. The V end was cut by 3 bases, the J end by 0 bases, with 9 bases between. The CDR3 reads CASSQKLNSYEQYF. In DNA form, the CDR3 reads TGTGCCAGCAGCCAGAAATTGAACTCCTACGAGCAGTACTTC.

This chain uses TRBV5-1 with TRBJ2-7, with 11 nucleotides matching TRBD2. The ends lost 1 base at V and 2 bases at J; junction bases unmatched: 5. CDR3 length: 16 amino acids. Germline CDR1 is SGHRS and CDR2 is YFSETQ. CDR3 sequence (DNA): TGCGCCAGCAGCTTGACTAGCGGGAGTCCCGCCTACGAGCAGTACTTC. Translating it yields CASSLTSGSPAYEQYF.

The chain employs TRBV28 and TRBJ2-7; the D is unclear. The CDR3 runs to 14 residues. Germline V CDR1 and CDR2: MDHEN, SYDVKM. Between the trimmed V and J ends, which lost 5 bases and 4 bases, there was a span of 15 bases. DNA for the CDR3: TGTGCCAGCAGTCCGGACCCAAGCCAATACGAGCAGTACTTC. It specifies CASSPDPSQYEQYF.

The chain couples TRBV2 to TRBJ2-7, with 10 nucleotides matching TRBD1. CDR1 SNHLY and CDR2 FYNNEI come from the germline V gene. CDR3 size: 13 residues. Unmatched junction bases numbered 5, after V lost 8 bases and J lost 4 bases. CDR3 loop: CASVDRGRYEQYF. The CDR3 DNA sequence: TGTGCCAGCGTTGACAGGGGGCGATACGAGCAGTACTTC.

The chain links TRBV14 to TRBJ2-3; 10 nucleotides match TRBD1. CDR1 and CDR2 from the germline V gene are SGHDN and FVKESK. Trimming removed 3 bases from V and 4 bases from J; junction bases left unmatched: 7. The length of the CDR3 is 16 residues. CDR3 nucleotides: TGTGCCAGCAGCCACCTGACAGGGGGCCTGTCAGATACGCAGTATTTT. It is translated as CASSHLTGGLSDTQYF.

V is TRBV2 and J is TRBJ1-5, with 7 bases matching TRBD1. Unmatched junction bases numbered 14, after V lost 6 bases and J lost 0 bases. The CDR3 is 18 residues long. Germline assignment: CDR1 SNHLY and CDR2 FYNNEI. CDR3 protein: CASSAKPGQQYSNQPQHF. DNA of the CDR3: TGTGCCAGCAGCGCCAAACCGGGACAGCAGTATAGCAATCAGCCCCAGCATTTT.

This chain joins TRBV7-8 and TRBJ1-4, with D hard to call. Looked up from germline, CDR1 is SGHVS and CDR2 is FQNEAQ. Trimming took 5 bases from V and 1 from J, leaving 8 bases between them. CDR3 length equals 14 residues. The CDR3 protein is CASSPGLTNEKLFF. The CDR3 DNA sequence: TGTGCCAGCAGCCCTGGGTTAACTAATGAAAAACTGTTTTTT.

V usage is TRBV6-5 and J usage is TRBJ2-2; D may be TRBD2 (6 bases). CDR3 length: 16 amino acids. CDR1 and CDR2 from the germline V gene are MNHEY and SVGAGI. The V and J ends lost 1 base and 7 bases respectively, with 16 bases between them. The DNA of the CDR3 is TGTGCCAGCAGTTACTTTGCGGGACTGCGCGACGGGGAGCTGTTTTTT. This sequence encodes CASSYFAGLRDGELFF.

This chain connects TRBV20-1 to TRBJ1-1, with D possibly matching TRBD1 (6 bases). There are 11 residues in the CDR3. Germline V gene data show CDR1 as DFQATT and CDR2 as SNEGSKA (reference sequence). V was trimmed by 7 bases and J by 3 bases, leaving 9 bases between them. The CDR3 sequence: CSVAGDTEAFF. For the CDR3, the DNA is TGCAGTGTTGCAGGGGACACTGAAGCTTTCTTT.

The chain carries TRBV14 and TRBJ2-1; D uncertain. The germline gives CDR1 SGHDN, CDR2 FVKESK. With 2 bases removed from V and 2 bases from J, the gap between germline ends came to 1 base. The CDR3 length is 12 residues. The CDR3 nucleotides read TGTGCCAGCAGCCAAACCTACAATGAGCAGTTCTTC. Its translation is CASSQTYNEQFF.

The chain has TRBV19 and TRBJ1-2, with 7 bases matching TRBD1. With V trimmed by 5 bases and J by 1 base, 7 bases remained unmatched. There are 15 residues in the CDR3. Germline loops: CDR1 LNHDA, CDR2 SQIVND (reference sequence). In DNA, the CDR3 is TGTGCCAGTAGTCGGACAGGTCGGTTTAACTATGGCTACACCTTC. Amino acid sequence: CASSRTGRFNYGYTF.

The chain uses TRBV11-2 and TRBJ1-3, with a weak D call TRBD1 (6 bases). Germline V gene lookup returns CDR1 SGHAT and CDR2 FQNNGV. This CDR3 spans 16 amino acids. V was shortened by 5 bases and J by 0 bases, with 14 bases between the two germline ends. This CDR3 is CASSPRAGASGNTIYF. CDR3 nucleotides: TGTGCCAGCAGCCCTAGGGCAGGGGCCTCTGGAAACACCATATATTTT.

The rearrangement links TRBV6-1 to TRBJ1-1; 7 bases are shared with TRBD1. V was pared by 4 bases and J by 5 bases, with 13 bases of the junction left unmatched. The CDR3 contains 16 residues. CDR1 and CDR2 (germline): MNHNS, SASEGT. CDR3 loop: CASSVRDRNLRTEAFF. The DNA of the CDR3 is TGTGCCAGCAGTGTCCGGGACAGAAACCTTCGGACTGAAGCTTTCTTT.

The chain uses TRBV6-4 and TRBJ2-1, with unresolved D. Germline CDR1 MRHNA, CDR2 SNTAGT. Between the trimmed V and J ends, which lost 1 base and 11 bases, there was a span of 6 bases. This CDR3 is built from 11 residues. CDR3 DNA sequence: TGTGCCAGCAGTGACTTGGGCAAGCAGTTCTTC. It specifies CASSDLGKQFF.

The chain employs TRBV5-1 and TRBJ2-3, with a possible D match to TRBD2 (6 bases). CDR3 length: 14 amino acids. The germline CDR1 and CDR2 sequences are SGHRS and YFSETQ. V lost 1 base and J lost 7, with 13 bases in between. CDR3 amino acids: CASSLRRGGNTQYF. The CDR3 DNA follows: TGCGCCAGCAGCTTGCGGCGGGGCGGAAATACGCAGTATTTT.

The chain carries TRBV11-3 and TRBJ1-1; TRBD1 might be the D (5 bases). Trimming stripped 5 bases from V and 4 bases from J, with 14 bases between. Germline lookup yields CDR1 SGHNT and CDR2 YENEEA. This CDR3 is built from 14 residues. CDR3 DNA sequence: TGTGCCAGCAGCCACCGCGGGGGGGTCACTGAAGCTTTCTTT. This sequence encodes CASSHRGGVTEAFF.

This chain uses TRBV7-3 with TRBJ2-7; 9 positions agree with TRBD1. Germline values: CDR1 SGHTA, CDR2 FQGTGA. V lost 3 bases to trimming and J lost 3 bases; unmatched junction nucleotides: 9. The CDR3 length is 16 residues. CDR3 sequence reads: CASSFPGTGKFYEQYF. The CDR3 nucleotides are TGTGCCAGCAGCTTTCCCGGGACAGGGAAGTTCTACGAGCAGTACTTC.

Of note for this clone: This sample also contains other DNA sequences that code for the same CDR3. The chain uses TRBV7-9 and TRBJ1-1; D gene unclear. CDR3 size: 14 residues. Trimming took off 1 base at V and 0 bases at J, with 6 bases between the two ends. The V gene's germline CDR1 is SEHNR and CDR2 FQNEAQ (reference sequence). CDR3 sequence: CASSLVAVNTEAFF. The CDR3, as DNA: TGTGCCAGCAGCTTAGTGGCGGTGAACACTGAAGCTTTCTTT.

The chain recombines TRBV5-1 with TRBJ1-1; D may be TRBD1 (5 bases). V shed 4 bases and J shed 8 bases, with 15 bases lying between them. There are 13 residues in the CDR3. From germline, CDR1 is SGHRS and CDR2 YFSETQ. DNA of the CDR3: TGCGCCAGCAGCGGGGGTCCCGGTGAGGAAGCTTTCTTT. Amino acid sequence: CASSGGPGEEAFF.

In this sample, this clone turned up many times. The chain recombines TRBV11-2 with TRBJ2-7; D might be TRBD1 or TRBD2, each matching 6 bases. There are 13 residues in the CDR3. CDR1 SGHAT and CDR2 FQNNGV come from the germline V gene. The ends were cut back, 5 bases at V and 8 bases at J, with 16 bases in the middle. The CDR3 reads CASSPGPGAQQYF. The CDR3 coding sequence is TGTGCCAGCAGCCCGGGACCGGGGGCGCAGCAGTACTTC.

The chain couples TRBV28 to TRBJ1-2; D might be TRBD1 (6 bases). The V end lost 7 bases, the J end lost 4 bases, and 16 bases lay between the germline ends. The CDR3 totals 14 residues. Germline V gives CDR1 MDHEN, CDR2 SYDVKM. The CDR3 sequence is CASTNSGAGYGYTF. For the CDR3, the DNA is TGTGCCAGCACCAATTCAGGGGCGGGCTATGGCTACACCTTC.

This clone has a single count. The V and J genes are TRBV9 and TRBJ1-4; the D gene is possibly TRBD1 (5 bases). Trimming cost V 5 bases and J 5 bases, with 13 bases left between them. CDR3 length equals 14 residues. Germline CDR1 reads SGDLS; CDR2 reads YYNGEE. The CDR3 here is CASSGGLWNEKLFF. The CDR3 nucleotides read TGTGCCAGCAGTGGGGGACTGTGGAATGAAAAACTGTTTTTT.

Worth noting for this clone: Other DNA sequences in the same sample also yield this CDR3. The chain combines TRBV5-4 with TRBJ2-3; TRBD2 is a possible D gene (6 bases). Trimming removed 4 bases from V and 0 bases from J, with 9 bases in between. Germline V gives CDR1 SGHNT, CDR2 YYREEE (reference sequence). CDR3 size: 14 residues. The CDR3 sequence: CASSPGGSTDTQYF. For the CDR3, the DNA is TGTGCCAGCAGCCCCGGAGGGAGCACAGATACGCAGTATTTT.

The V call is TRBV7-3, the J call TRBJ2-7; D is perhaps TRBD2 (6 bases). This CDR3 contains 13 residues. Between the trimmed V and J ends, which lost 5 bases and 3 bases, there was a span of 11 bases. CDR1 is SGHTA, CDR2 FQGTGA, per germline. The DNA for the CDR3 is TGTGCCAGCAGCCCCAATAGCGGCTACGAGCAGTACTTC. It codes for CASSPNSGYEQYF.

CDR3 region: CASTWDTLFETQYF. The CDR3 bases are TGTGCCAGCACGTGGGACACGCTTTTTGAGACCCAGTACTTC. The chain is built from TRBV28 and TRBJ2-5, with a tentative D call TRBD1 (6 bases). V lost 7 bases and J lost 5, with 17 bases in between. Germline V gene lookup returns CDR1 MDHEN and CDR2 SYDVKM. The CDR3 extends over 14 amino acids.

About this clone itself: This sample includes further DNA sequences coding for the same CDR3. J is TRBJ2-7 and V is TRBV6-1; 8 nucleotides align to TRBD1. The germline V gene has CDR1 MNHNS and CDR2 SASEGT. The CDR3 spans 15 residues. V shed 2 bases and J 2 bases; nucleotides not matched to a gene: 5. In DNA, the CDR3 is TGTGCCAGCAGTGAAAGGACAGGGTCAACCTACGAGCAGTACTTC. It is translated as CASSERTGSTYEQYF.

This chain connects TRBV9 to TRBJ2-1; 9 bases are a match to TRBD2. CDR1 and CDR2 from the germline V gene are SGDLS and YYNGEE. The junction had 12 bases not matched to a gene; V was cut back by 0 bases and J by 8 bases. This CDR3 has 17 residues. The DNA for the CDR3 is TGTGCCAGCAGCGTAGCGGGCGGACCGACTAGCGGCTATGAGCAGTTCTTC. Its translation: CASSVAGGPTSGYEQFF.

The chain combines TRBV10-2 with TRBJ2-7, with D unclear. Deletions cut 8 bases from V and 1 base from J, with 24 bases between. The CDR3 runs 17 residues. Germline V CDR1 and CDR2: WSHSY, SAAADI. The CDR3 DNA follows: TGCGCCAGCCCCACTCAGCCCCCACAGCGTCTATCCTACGAGCAGTACTTC. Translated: CASPTQPPQRLSYEQYF.

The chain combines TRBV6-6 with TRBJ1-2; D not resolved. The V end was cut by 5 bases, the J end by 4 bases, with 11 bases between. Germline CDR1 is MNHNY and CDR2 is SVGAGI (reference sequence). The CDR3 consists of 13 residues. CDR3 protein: CASSANWGYGYTF. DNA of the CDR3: TGTGCCAGCAGTGCGAATTGGGGCTATGGCTACACCTTC.

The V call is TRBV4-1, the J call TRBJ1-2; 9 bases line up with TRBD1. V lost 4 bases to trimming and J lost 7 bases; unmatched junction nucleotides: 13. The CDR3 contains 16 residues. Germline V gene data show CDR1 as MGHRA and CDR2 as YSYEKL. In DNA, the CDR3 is TGCGCCAGCAGCCCCTGGACAGGGGACCTCCTGGGTGGCTACACCTTC. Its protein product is CASSPWTGDLLGGYTF.